What follows describes a single TCR beta chain. No antigen is known for it. Time point: baseline pretreatment blood. As to treatment: 15 Gy SBRT to primary tumor, nephrectomy 4 weeks later. CDR1 SGHVS and CDR2 FNYEAQ come from the germline V gene. The germline V and J ends were trimmed by 6 bases and 4 bases, with 12 bases remaining between them. There are 13 residues in the CDR3. The data stem from a study of radiation and T cells in renal cell carcinoma. Turning to the study itself: Nephrectomy followed 15 Gy stereotactic body radiation by 4 weeks. Study-wide results and caveats: Top tumor clonotypes rose in blood 2 weeks post-radiation, then contracted.

The table came from immunoSEQ multiplex PCR; TCRdb's copy has only in-frame clones and leaves some out. The data contain 130,000 to 150,000 clones, roughly 84% of them singletons. V usage is TRBV7-6 and J usage is TRBJ1-2; TRBD1 is a possible D gene (5 bases). Sequenced material: blood, taken from a patient whose treatment included radiotherapy and nephrectomy. This TCR was recovered from a woman aged 45-59 years with renal cell carcinoma. The CDR3 reads CASRGTAGYGYTF. CDR3 nucleotides: TGTGCCAGCAGGGGGACGGCGGGCTATGGCTACACCTTC.